The next 23 T cell receptor beta chains were all read from a single sample in a study of metastatic and nonmetastatic thyroid tumors. Every patient underwent thyroid surgery untreated. MiXCR was used by TCRdb to re-call the PCR reads. The data show about 40,000 clones, roughly 17% seen once. The sequencing input was tumor tissue. These receptors originate from a female donor with papillary thyroid cancer or a benign thyroid nodule (not recorded which). Some clones in this sample may be carry-over from other donors' samples.

This clone was recorded at least ten times. The chain uses TRBV7-2 and TRBJ2-7; perhaps TRBD2 as D (6 bases). V was trimmed by 3 bases and J by 3 bases, leaving 9 bases between them. The CDR3 sequence is 13 residues long. Germline assignment: CDR1 SGHTA and CDR2 FQGNSA. The CDR3 loop is CASSFYGSYEQYF. The CDR3 region has the DNA TGTGCCAGCAGCTTTTACGGGAGCTACGAGCAGTACTTC.

This clone was observed many times. The chain recombines TRBV20-1 with TRBJ2-5, with TRBD2 matching over 11 bases. Germline CDR1 DFQATT, CDR2 SNEGSKA (reference sequence). There are 13 residues in the CDR3. V lost 6 bases and J lost 5; bases outside the gene matches: 5. The CDR3 region is CSALAGAWETQYF. In nucleotides, the CDR3 is TGCAGTGCACTAGCGGGAGCCTGGGAGACCCAGTACTTC.

This clone was recorded at least ten times. The chain recombines TRBV19 with TRBJ2-3; no clear D. Trimming left V 3 bases short and J 2 bases short, with 12 bases between. Germline values: CDR1 LNHDA, CDR2 SQIVND (reference sequence). The CDR3 length is 15 residues. The CDR3 DNA reads TGTGCCAGTAGTATCGGACGGAGATTCACAGATACGCAGTATTTT. Translation gives CASSIGRRFTDTQYF.

This clone was picked up a small number of times. This may stem from a read error, because a much larger clone lies one nucleotide away. J is TRBJ2-3 and V is TRBV16; D is unclear. The CDR3 sequence is 13 residues long. Germline CDR1 is KGHSY and CDR2 is FQNENV. The V end was cut by 4 bases, the J end by 10 bases, with 15 bases between. CDR3 coding DNA: TGTGCCAGCAGCCTAACGTCCGTCCCGTCGCAGTATTTT. Residues: CASSLTSVPSQYF.

The sample holds many counts of this clone. This sequence joins TRBV19 and TRBJ1-4; weak D call: TRBD1 (6 bases). This CDR3 region has 15 residues. Germline V gene sequence: CDR1 LNHDA, CDR2 SQIVND (reference sequence). Trimming removed 6 bases at V and 0 bases at J, with 11 bases between. The DNA for the CDR3 is TGTGCCAGTAGCCGACAGGACGCAACTAATGAAAAACTGTTTTTT. Translation gives CASSRQDATNEKLFF.

This clone occurred many times. Other DNA sequences from this sample encode an identical CDR3 as well. This chain links TRBV29-1 with TRBJ2-3, with 8 positions matching TRBD2. V trimming: 5 bases; J trimming: 0 bases; junction bases outside the gene matches: 4. The germline V gene has CDR1 SQVTM and CDR2 ANQGSEA. This CDR3 region has 14 residues. In DNA, the CDR3 is TGCAGCGTTACCGGACTAGCCAGCACAGATACGCAGTATTTT. It is translated as CSVTGLASTDTQYF.

Relative to its sample, this clone is medium-sized. The chain is built from TRBV2 and TRBJ1-5, with 10 nucleotides matching TRBD1. Germline-derived CDR1 and CDR2 are SNHLY and FYNNEI. The CDR3 runs to 14 residues. V trimming: 4 bases; J trimming: 7 bases; junction bases outside the gene matches: 4. The CDR3 spells CASSVDRGRQPQHF. CDR3 nucleotide sequence: TGTGCCAGCAGTGTAGACAGGGGGCGGCAGCCCCAGCATTTT.

This clone came up many times. J is TRBJ2-7 and V is TRBV20-1; TRBD1 aligns across 7 bases. This CDR3 has 12 amino acids. V was clipped by 3 bases and J by 9 bases; unmatched bases: 8. Germline assignment: CDR1 DFQATT and CDR2 SNEGSKA (reference sequence). As DNA, the CDR3 is TGCAGTGCTAGCCGAACAGGGGCAGGGCAGTACTTC. Protein product: CSASRTGAGQYF.

There are many counts of this clone. The genes are TRBV20-1 and TRBJ1-2, with a tentative D call TRBD1 (5 bases). The germline V gene encodes CDR1 DFQATT and CDR2 SNEGSKA (reference sequence). V lost 3 bases, J lost 2 bases, and 10 bases lay in between. CDR3 size: 13 residues. CDR3 sequence (DNA): TGCAGTGCTAGGCCTAGACAGAACTATGGCTACACCTTC. This sequence encodes CSARPRQNYGYTF.

This clone occurred many times. The chain carries TRBV5-1 and TRBJ2-2, with D uncertain. Germline V gene data show CDR1 as SGHRS and CDR2 as YFSETQ. This CDR3 has 13 residues. V shed 5 bases and J shed 7 bases, with 12 bases lying between them. The CDR3 region is CASRATPFGELFF. The CDR3 bases are TGCGCCAGCAGGGCGACCCCTTTCGGGGAGCTGTTTTTT.

Turning to this clone: A much more abundant neighbour one base away suggests this may be a read error. This sample also contains other DNA sequences that code for the same CDR3. The V gene is TRBV5-5, the J gene TRBJ1-1; unclear D gene. Trimming stripped 0 bases from V and 8 bases from J, with 14 bases between. Germline CDR1 is SGHKS and CDR2 is YYEKEE (reference sequence). CDR3 length: 14 residues. The CDR3 nucleotides are TGTGCCAGCAGCTTGGAATCCGGAGGCACAGAAGCTTTCTTT. Protein: CASSLESGGTEAFF.

A word on this clone: With a much larger clone just one base away, this may be a read error. The gene calls are TRBV2 and TRBJ1-2; the D is unclear. The V gene lost 11 bases and the J gene lost 4 bases, with 14 bases spanning the gap. The length of the CDR3 is 12 residues. Germline V lookup: CDR1 SNHLY, CDR2 FYNNEI. The CDR3 nucleotides read TGTGCCTCGAGGGTGTTTACCTATGGCTACACCTTC. Translation gives CASRVFTYGYTF.

In this sample, this clone turned up many times. The J gene is TRBJ2-1, the V gene TRBV2; D is unclear. This CDR3 region has 12 residues. Looked up from germline, CDR1 is SNHLY and CDR2 is FYNNEI. With 6 bases removed from V and 5 bases from J, the gap between germline ends came to 8 bases. The CDR3 DNA reads as TGTGCCAGCAGGTTGTTAGACAATGAGCAGTTCTTC. Residues: CASRLLDNEQFF.

At least ten counts were recorded for this clone. The CDR3 here is CASSLNAEEKLFF. The CDR3 DNA reads as TGTGCCAGCAGTTTAAACGCGGAAGAAAAACTGTTTTTT. The gene calls are TRBV28 and TRBJ1-4, with D uncertain. CDR1 is MDHEN, CDR2 SYDVKM, per germline. V gave up 2 bases and J gave up 8 bases, with 9 bases separating them. The CDR3 spans 13 residues.

There are a few counts of this clone. A read error may produce the germline difference seen at one junction end. The chain employs TRBV2 and TRBJ2-1, with D hard to call. The CDR3 runs to 12 residues. Germline values: CDR1 SNHLY, CDR2 FYNNEI. DNA of the CDR3: TGTGCCAGCAGTGGATGTTCAGATGATCAGTTCTTC. The encoded protein is CASSGCSDDQFF.

V and J are TRBV20-1 and TRBJ1-1; 9 bases are a match to TRBD1. V lost 3 bases, J lost 4 bases, and 12 bases stayed unmatched. Germline CDR1 and CDR2: DFQATT and SNEGSKA (reference sequence). The CDR3 loop spans 16 amino acids. CDR3 sequence: CSARGISTGGITEAFF. The CDR3 DNA reads as TGCAGTGCTAGGGGTATTAGTACAGGGGGCATCACTGAAGCTTTCTTT.

This clone was seen repeatedly, ten times or more. Here the CDR3 reads CASRKTGLGNTIYF. Written as DNA, the CDR3 is TGTGCCAGCAGAAAAACAGGGCTTGGAAACACCATATATTTT. The V gene is TRBV12-3 or TRBV12-4, the J gene TRBJ1-3; D is possibly TRBD1 (6 bases). V lost 6 bases and J 3 bases, leaving 12 bases between the germline ends. The CDR3 is 14 amino acids.

This clone was detected many times. The J gene is TRBJ1-4, the V gene TRBV7-8, with D perhaps TRBD1 (6 bases). Germline CDR1 SGHVS, CDR2 FQNEAQ. The CDR3 spans 18 residues. Trimming left V 0 bases short and J 4 bases short, with 18 bases between. The CDR3 DNA sequence: TGTGCCAGCAGCTTAGCGGAGAGACGGCTAGGGGGTAATGAAAAACTGTTTTTT. Encoded protein: CASSLAERRLGGNEKLFF.

This clone was counted many times. The CDR3 DNA reads TGTGCCAGCAGCTACATCACAGGGAGCTCCTACAATGAGCAGTTCTTC. As protein: CASSYITGSSYNEQFF. The V call is TRBV7-8, the J call TRBJ2-1, with D maybe TRBD1 (6 bases). There are 16 residues in the CDR3. Trimming removed 4 bases from V and 0 bases from J, with 13 bases in between. The germline V gene has CDR1 SGHVS and CDR2 FQNEAQ.

The chain uses TRBV15 and TRBJ2-7; D uncertain. V lost 7 bases and J lost 2, with 12 bases in between. Germline values: CDR1 LNHNV, CDR2 YYDKDF (reference sequence). The CDR3 totals 13 residues. In DNA, the CDR3 is TGTGCCACCATTAGAGATCTGACCTACGAGCAGTACTTC. It encodes CATIRDLTYEQYF.

This clone was counted ten times or more. A much larger clone differs by one base, so this may be a read error. This chain connects TRBV19 to TRBJ2-1; TRBD2 agrees at 8 bases. CDR3 size: 15 residues. V lost 5 bases and J lost 6; bases outside the gene matches: 9. The germline V gene encodes CDR1 LNHDA and CDR2 SQIVND (reference sequence). CDR3 region: CASSQSGSAGNEQFF. Here the CDR3 DNA reads TGTGCCAGTAGTCAAAGCGGGAGTGCCGGCAATGAGCAGTTCTTC.

The CDR3 protein is CASSWASGDGGGTEAFF. CDR3 bases: TGTGCCAGTAGTTGGGCTAGCGGGGACGGGGGAGGCACTGAAGCTTTCTTT. V gene TRBV19 combines with J gene TRBJ1-1; perhaps TRBD1 as D (5 bases). V lost 5 bases, J lost 4 bases, and 23 bases lay in between. Per the germline V gene, CDR1 is LNHDA and CDR2 is SQIVND (reference sequence). This CDR3 contains 17 residues.

V and J are TRBV4-1 and TRBJ1-2; a weak D match, TRBD1 (5 bases). In germline, CDR1 is MGHRA, CDR2 YSYEKL. Trimming shortened V by 5 bases and J by 8 bases, and 21 bases separated the two germline ends. The CDR3 totals 15 residues. In DNA form, the CDR3 reads TGCGCCAGCAGCTCCCGTCTTGGAGGAGGGGTAGGCTACACCTTC. Its protein product is CASSSRLGGGVGYTF.